A selection of T cell receptor beta chains follows, all from one sample in a study of T-cell reconstitution after alpha-beta-depleted transplantation in children. Each CDR3 protein is one row after TCRdb ran MiXCR on the PCR reads. The repertoire holds some 450,000 distinct CDR3 sequences, with around 46% as singletons. Sequences were derived from PBMCs, sampled before TCRalphabeta/CD19-depleted stem cell transplant. These receptors all come from a girl aged 2 to 9 with aplastic anemia, due to receive a stem cell transplant. CDR3s include the opening cysteine and the closing phenylalanine or tryptophan. A D gene is named only where the DNA matches it firmly. Clone size is not always given. Where it is, it says once, few, many or a class for expanded clones.

v_gene,d_gene,j_gene,abundance,CDR3nt,CDR3aa
TRBV6-6,-,TRBJ1-1,few,TGTGCCAGCAGTTACTCGAAAAACACTGAAGCTTTCTTT,CASSYSKNTEAFF
TRBV18,-,TRBJ2-1,-,TGTGCCAGCTCACCACAACAGCTTGACAATGAGCAGTTCTTC,CASSPQQLDNEQFF
TRBV5-1,-,TRBJ1-2,-,TGCGCCAGCAGCCCCGACATTGAAGGCTACACCTTC,CASSPDIEGYTF
TRBV6-5,TRBD2,TRBJ2-7,-,TGTGCCAGCAGTTCGGGACTAGCGGGAGTTACCTACGAGCAGTACTTC,CASSSGLAGVTYEQYF
TRBV20-1,TRBD1,TRBJ1-5,-,TGCAGTGCCAGGACAGGGGACATAGCGGACAATCAGCCCCAGCATTTT,CSARTGDIADNQPQHF
TRBV10-3,TRBD2,TRBJ2-7,-,TGTGCCATCAGTGAGTCTGGCGGGAGGGCCAACGAGCAGTACTTC,CAISESGGRANEQYF
TRBV29-1,TRBD2,TRBJ2-3,few,TGCAGCGTTGGGGAGCCGGGACTAGCGGGATCAGATACGCAGTATTTT,CSVGEPGLAGSDTQYF
TRBV5-1,TRBD1,TRBJ2-1,-,TGCGCCAGCAGCCCCACGGGGGACAGGGGATACAATGAGCAGTTCTTC,CASSPTGDRGYNEQFF
TRBV10-3,-,TRBJ2-7,few,TGTGCCATCAGCACCGTGGGGGCTCACGAGCAGTACTTC,CAISTVGAHEQYF
TRBV7-3,TRBD2,TRBJ2-1,few,TGTGCCAGCAGCCCAACTAGCGGGAGTGGGTACAATGAGCAGTTCTTC,CASSPTSGSGYNEQFF
TRBV7-2,-,TRBJ2-1,-,TGTGCCAGCAGCTTAGTAGGAGTGAACAATGAGCAGTTCTTC,CASSLVGVNNEQFF
TRBV27,TRBD1,TRBJ1-1,-,TGTGCCAGCAGTTCCGACAGGGACGCTGAAGCTTTCTTT,CASSSDRDAEAFF
TRBV7-8,-,TRBJ2-6,-,TGTGCCAGCAGCTTAGTGGGAGAACCCTCTGGGGCCAACGTCCTGACTTTC,CASSLVGEPSGANVLTF
TRBV29-1,TRBD2,TRBJ2-3,once,TGCAGCGTTGATGGACTAGCGGCAAAAGGAGATACGCAGTATTTT,CSVDGLAAKGDTQYF
TRBV29-1,-,TRBJ2-7,many,TGCAGCGTCTACAGTGGAAGCTCCTACGAGCAGTACTTC,CSVYSGSSYEQYF
TRBV5-1,TRBD1,TRBJ2-7,-,TGCGCCAGCAGCTATGGACAGGGGACGGACGAGCAGTACTTC,CASSYGQGTDEQYF
TRBV5-6,TRBD1,TRBJ1-4,few,TGTGCCAGCAGCTACGCGACAGGGACTAATAATGAAAAACTGTTTTTT,CASSYATGTNNEKLFF
TRBV6-1,TRBD2,TRBJ2-2,-,TGTGCCAGTGGGAGGGTCGGAAACACCGGGGAGCTGTTTTTT,CASGRVGNTGELFF
TRBV7-8,-,TRBJ2-5,-,TGTGCCAGCGCAACAATTCCCGAGACCCAGTACTTC,CASATIPETQYF
TRBV29-1,TRBD1,TRBJ1-2,many,TGCAGCGCCCTTACAGGGGGCTTCTATGGCTACACCTTC,CSALTGGFYGYTF
TRBV10-3,-,TRBJ2-1,few,TGTGCCATCAGTGAGTCGACGGGGGCGCGCAATGAGCAGTTCTTC,CAISESTGARNEQFF
TRBV20-1,-,TRBJ1-1,-,TGCAGTTCCCGAAGGGGAACGAACACTGAAGCTTTCTTT,CSSRRGTNTEAFF
TRBV25-1,-,TRBJ1-2,-,TGTGCCAGCCGGGGGAGAGGGGAGGTCGCTGGCTACACCTTC,CASRGRGEVAGYTF
TRBV11-1,TRBD1,TRBJ2-1,-,TGTGCCAGCAGCTTAGGAGGGGGTCTACAGGGGGCGGGCGATGAGCAGTTCTTC,CASSLGGGLQGAGDEQFF
TRBV11-2,TRBD1,TRBJ2-1,-,TGTGCCAGCAGCCCGACTTTTAATTACAGGGGGCAGTTCTTC,CASSPTFNYRGQFF
TRBV18,-,TRBJ1-5,-,TGTGCCAGCTCACCAGGGTCGGATCAGCCCCAGCATTTT,CASSPGSDQPQHF
TRBV6-2/TRBV6-3,-,TRBJ1-4,-,TGTGCCAGCAGTTATACCGCTGAAAAACTGTTTTTT,CASSYTAEKLFF
TRBV10-3,-,TRBJ2-3,-,TGTGCCATCAGTGAGTCCCGTCCTAGCACAGATACGCAGTATTTT,CAISESRPSTDTQYF
TRBV20-1,-,TRBJ1-5,many,TGCAGTGCCACTGACAGGAATCAGCCCCAGCATTTT,CSATDRNQPQHF
TRBV20-1,-,TRBJ1-2,few,TGCAGTGCTAGAGACTCCGACAGTTATGGCTACACCTTC,CSARDSDSYGYTF
TRBV6-6,-,TRBJ1-2,many,TGTGCCAGCAGCCGTGGGACGGGTTATGGCTACACCTTC,CASSRGTGYGYTF
TRBV29-1,TRBD1,TRBJ2-2,-,TGCAGCGCCGGACAGGGGAACACCGGGGAGCTGTTTTTT,CSAGQGNTGELFF
TRBV7-6,-,TRBJ2-3,-,TGTGCCAGCAGCCCGTATGCAACGGCGGACGGTACGCAGTATTTT,CASSPYATADGTQYF
TRBV9,-,TRBJ2-2,-,TGTGCCAGCAGCGTAGCGGTCAGGGGGGGCACCGGGGAGCTGTTTTTT,CASSVAVRGGTGELFF
TRBV5-1,-,TRBJ2-1,few,TGCGCCAGCAGCTTGGGGCGGCCTACCAATGAGCAGTTCTTC,CASSLGRPTNEQFF
TRBV9,TRBD2,TRBJ2-7,few,TGTGCCAGCAGCGCCCGGGGCGGGGGATACGAGCAGTACTTC,CASSARGGGYEQYF
TRBV27,-,TRBJ2-7,many,TGTGCCAGCAGTTCGCCCCAGGGCCCGTACGAGCAGTACTTC,CASSSPQGPYEQYF
TRBV5-8,TRBD1,TRBJ2-7,once,TGTGCCAGCTGCAGACAGGGTGGCGACGAGCAGTACTTC,CASCRQGGDEQYF
TRBV5-1,-,TRBJ1-2,many,TGCGCCAGCAGCCTGCGGGAGGCTAACTATGGCTACACCTTC,CASSLREANYGYTF
TRBV5-1,-,TRBJ2-3,-,TGCGCCAGCAGCTTACAGGGGAGGGATACGCAGTATTTT,CASSLQGRDTQYF
TRBV29-1,-,TRBJ2-3,-,TGCAGCGTTGGGGGACCTGGCACAGATACGCAGTATTTT,CSVGGPGTDTQYF
TRBV20-1,-,TRBJ1-5,-,TGCAGTGCTAGTCCGGGACCTTCCCCCAATCAGCCCCAGCATTTT,CSASPGPSPNQPQHF
TRBV5-1,TRBD1,TRBJ1-3,-,TGCGCCAGCAGCTCCCGGACAGGGGGCTTCTCTGGAAACACCATATATTTT,CASSSRTGGFSGNTIYF
TRBV20-1,-,TRBJ2-7,few,TGCAGTGCTAGAGATCCCCGGGCCCCACCCTACGAGCAGTACTTC,CSARDPRAPPYEQYF
TRBV15,TRBD1,TRBJ2-7,-,TGTGCCACCAGCAGTGGGACAGGGTACGAGCAGTACTTC,CATSSGTGYEQYF
TRBV5-1,-,TRBJ2-1,many,TGCGCCAGCAGCTTGGTACGAAGCACCGGGGGTGAGCAGTTCTTC,CASSLVRSTGGEQFF
TRBV29-1,-,TRBJ1-1,many,TGCAGCGTTGGGGACGCCAACACTGAAGCTTTCTTT,CSVGDANTEAFF
TRBV20-1,TRBD2,TRBJ2-3,-,TGCAGTGCTAGAAAAGGTGTGGGAGGGGTAACAGATACGCAGTATTTT,CSARKGVGGVTDTQYF
TRBV29-1,-,TRBJ2-3,-,TGCAGCGTTGGAGGGGGGGCTGGAGATACGCAGTATTTT,CSVGGGAGDTQYF
TRBV19,TRBD1,TRBJ2-1,few,TGTGCCAGTAGTATAGAGGGCAGGGGGAAGAATGAGCAGTTCTTC,CASSIEGRGKNEQFF
TRBV7-6,-,TRBJ1-1,many,TGTGCCAGCAGCTTATCGCAGAACACTGAAGCTTTCTTT,CASSLSQNTEAFF
TRBV20-1,TRBD1,TRBJ2-2,-,TGCAGTGCTAGAGACCCGGGACAGGGAAACACCGGGGAGCTGTTTTTT,CSARDPGQGNTGELFF
TRBV5-1,TRBD1,TRBJ1-2,-,TGCGCCAGCAGCCTGATGTCACAGGGGACTAACTATGGCTACACCTTC,CASSLMSQGTNYGYTF
TRBV29-1,TRBD2,TRBJ2-1,few,TGCAGCGTACCCCGAGCGGGAACCTACAATGAGCAGTTCTTC,CSVPRAGTYNEQFF
TRBV5-4,TRBD2,TRBJ2-1,-,TGTGCCAGCAGCTCGGCTAGCGGGAACTACAATGAGCAGTTCTTC,CASSSASGNYNEQFF
TRBV29-1,-,TRBJ1-1,few,TGCAGCGTCACGAAAGTTTTTATGGCTGAAGCTTTCTTT,CSVTKVFMAEAFF
TRBV18,TRBD2,TRBJ2-7,few,TGTGCCAGCTCCTCGGAAGTACGACTAGCGGGATCCTACGAGCAGTACTTC,CASSSEVRLAGSYEQYF
TRBV7-9,-,TRBJ2-1,once,TGTGCCAGCAGCTTAGGCGTTAGCGAGCACAATGAGCAGTTCTTC,CASSLGVSEHNEQFF
TRBV6-5,-,TRBJ2-5,-,TGTGCCAGCAGTTACTCGAACCCGCGACTGGGGGAGACCCAGTACTTC,CASSYSNPRLGETQYF